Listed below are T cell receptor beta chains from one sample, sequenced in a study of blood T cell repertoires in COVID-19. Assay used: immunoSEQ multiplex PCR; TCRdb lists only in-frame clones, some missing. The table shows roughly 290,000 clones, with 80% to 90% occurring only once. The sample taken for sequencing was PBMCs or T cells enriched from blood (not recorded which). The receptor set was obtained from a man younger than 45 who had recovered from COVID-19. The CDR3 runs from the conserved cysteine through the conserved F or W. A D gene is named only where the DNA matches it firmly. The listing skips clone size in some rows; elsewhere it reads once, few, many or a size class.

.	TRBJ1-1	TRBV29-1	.	TGCAGCGTTGACCAGGGCCTGAACACTGAAGCTTTCTTT	CSVDQGLNTEAFF
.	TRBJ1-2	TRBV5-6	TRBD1	TGTGCCAGCAGCTTGAGACAGGGGGGCTACACCTTC	CASSLRQGGYTF
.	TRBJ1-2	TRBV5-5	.	TGTGCCAGCAGCCAAGGACAGAATAACTATGGCTACACCTTC	CASSQGQNNYGYTF
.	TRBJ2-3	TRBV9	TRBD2	TGTGCCAGCAGCCCCGCGGGAGTTCGCACAGATACGCAGTATTTT	CASSPAGVRTDTQYF
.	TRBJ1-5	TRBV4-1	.	TGCGCCAGCAGCCAGCTACTAGAGGGTCAGCCCCAGCATTTT	CASSQLLEGQPQHF
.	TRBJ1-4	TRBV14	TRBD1	TGTGCCAGCAGCCAGATGGACAGGAGGAATGAAAAACTGTTTTTT	CASSQMDRRNEKLFF
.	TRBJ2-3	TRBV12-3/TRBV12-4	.	TGTGCCAGCAGTTTAGCGCCGGGTGATACGCAGTATTTT	CASSLAPGDTQYF
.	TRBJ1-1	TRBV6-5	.	TGTGCCAGCAGTCATCCGGGACAACAGGGAGCTTTCTTT	CASSHPGQQGAFF
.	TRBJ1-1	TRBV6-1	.	TGTGCCAGCAGTGAAGGAGGGGGAGCTTTCTTT	CASSEGGGAFF
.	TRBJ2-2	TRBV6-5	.	TGTGCCAGCAGCCACGAAGGGGCGAACACCGGGGAGCTGTTTTTT	CASSHEGANTGELFF
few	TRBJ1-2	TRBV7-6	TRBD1	TGTGCCAGCAGCCCACTACAGGGGGCTGAGGGCTACACCTTC	CASSPLQGAEGYTF
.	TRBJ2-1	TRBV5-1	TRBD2	TGCGCCAGCAGGAACCCCGTCCTAGCGGTCTACAATGAGCAGTTCTTC	CASRNPVLAVYNEQFF
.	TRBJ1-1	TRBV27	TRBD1	TGTGCCAGCAGTTTCAGGGGGTCGGCTGAAGCTTTCTTT	CASSFRGSAEAFF
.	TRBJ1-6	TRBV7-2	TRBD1	TGTGCCAGCAGCCCCGGACAGGGGACCGGTTCACCCCTCCACTTT	CASSPGQGTGSPLHF
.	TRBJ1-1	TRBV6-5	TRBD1	TGTGCCAGCAGTTACGCAGGGGGGCCGGTGTCTGAAGCTTTCTTT	CASSYAGGPVSEAFF
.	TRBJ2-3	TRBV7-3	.	TGTGCCAGCAGCTTAGGGCCAGATACGCAGTATTTT	CASSLGPDTQYF
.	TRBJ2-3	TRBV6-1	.	TGTGCCAGCAGTGAACTTAATTCCGCTGCTAGTATCATGCAGTATTTT	CASSELNSAASIMQYF
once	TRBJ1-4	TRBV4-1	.	TGCGCCAGCAGCCAATCTTTTGGGGGCTGGGAAAAACTGTTTTTT	CASSQSFGGWEKLFF
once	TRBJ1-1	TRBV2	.	TGTGCCGTAAACAGGGTAGTGGCTGAAGCTTTCTTT	CAVNRVVAEAFF
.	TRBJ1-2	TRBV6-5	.	TGTGCCAGCAGTTACGGGGGGAAGGGTGGCTACACCTTC	CASSYGGKGGYTF
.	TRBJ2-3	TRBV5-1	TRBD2	TGCGCCAGCAGCCTATTTAATGCCGCGGGGGGGCCAGGCACAGATACGCAGTATTTT	CASSLFNAAGGPGTDTQYF
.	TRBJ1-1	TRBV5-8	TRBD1	TGTGCCAGCAGCTGGGGGACAGGTGACACTGAAGCTTTCTTT	CASSWGTGDTEAFF
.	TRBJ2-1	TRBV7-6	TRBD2	TGTGCCAGCAGCCCTACTAGCGGGGGGGCGGGCAATGAGCAGTTCTTC	CASSPTSGGAGNEQFF
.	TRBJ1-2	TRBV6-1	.	TGTGCCAGCAGTGGGGGGCCAAGCTATGGCTACACCTTC	CASSGGPSYGYTF
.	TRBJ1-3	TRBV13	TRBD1	TGTGCCAGCAGCCGCCGGGACAGTGGAAACACCATATATTTT	CASSRRDSGNTIYF
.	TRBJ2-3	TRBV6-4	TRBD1	TGTGCCAGCAGTGACAACCCAGGGGGAACTGGCGCAGATACGCAGTATTTT	CASSDNPGGTGADTQYF
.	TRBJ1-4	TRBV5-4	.	TGTGCCAGCAGCTTGCAGGGAGGAGGTGAAAAACTGTTTTTT	CASSLQGGGEKLFF
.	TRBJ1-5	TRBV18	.	TGTGCCAGCTCAAAGGGGGGCAATCAGCCCCAGCATTTT	CASSKGGNQPQHF
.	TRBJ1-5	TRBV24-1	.	TGTGCCACCAGTGTGGGGGGGGCTGCTAGCAATCAGCCCCAGCATTTT	CATSVGGAASNQPQHF
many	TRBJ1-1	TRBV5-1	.	TGCGCCAGCAGCTTGGAGGGGGAAGCTTTCTTT	CASSLEGEAFF
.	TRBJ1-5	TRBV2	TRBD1	TGTGCCAGCAGTGGAGAGACAGGGGGCAGCGAGCCCCAGCATTTT	CASSGETGGSEPQHF